The clone carrying this T cell receptor (beta chain) was detected only a few times. The length of the CDR3 is 13 residues. V shed 3 bases and J shed 3 bases, with 7 bases lying between them. The germline V gene encodes CDR1 SGDLS and CDR2 YYNGEE. This sample was included in a study of T-cell reconstitution after alpha-beta-depleted transplantation in children. A TCRbeta library incorporating unique molecular identifiers was prepared. Via MiXCR, TCRdb re-called the PCR reads, giving one row per CDR3 protein. The sample carries some 500,000 distinct CDR3 sequences, about 16% recorded once. Here the sequenced sample was PBMCs from the stem cell graft donor, taken from the stem cell graft. This TCR came from a human donor who donated a stem cell graft to a child with acute lymphoblastic leukemia. The J gene is TRBJ1-5, the V gene TRBV9; D not resolved. The CDR3 DNA reads TGTGCCAGCAGCGGCAGTTACAATCAGCCCCAGCATTTT. Translation: CASSGSYNQPQHF.